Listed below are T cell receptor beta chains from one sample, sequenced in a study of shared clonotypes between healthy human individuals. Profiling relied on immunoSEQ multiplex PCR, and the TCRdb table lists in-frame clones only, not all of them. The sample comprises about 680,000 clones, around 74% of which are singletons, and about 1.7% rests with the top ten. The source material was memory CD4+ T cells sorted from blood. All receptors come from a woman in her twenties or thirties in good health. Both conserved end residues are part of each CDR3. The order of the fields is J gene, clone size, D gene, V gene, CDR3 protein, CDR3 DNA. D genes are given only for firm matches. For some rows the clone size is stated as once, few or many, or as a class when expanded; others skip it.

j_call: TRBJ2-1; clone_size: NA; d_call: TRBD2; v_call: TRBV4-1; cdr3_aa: CASSLLAGGGNEQFF; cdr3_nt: TGCGCCAGCAGCCTACTAGCGGGAGGGGGTAATGAGCAGTTCTTC
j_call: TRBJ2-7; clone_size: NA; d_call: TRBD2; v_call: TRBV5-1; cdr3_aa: CASSSLGVTSEAYEQYF; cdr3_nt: TGCGCCAGCAGCTCCCTTGGGGTGACTAGCGAAGCCTACGAGCAGTACTTC
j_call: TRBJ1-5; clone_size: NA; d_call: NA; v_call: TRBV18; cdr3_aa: CASSPHPPTVSNQPQHF; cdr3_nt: TGTGCCAGCTCACCACACCCTCCGACAGTTAGCAATCAGCCCCAGCATTTT
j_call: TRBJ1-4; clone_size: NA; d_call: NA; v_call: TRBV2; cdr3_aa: CASSVNREANEKLFF; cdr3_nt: TGTGCCAGCAGTGTAAACAGGGAGGCTAATGAAAAACTGTTTTTT
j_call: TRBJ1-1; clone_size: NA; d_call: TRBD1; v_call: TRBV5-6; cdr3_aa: CASSQTGTGGFF; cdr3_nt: TGTGCCAGCAGCCAAACCGGGACAGGGGGTTTCTTT
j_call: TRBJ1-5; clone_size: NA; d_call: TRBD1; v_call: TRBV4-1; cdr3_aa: CASSQTDRGNQPQHF; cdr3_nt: TGCGCCAGCAGCCAGACCGACAGGGGTAATCAGCCCCAGCATTTT
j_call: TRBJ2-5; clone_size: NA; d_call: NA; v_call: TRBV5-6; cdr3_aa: CASSLEVGAETQYF; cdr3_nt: TGTGCCAGCAGCTTGGAGGTGGGAGCAGAGACCCAGTACTTC
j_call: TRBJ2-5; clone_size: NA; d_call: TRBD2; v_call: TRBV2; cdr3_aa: CASSERLAGVGETQYF; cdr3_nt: TGTGCCAGCAGTGAGCGACTAGCGGGAGTAGGAGAGACCCAGTACTTC
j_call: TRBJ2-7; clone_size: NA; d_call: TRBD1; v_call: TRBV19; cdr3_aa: CASRVRTGEGYEQYF; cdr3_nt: TGTGCCAGTAGGGTCCGGACAGGGGAAGGCTACGAGCAGTACTTC
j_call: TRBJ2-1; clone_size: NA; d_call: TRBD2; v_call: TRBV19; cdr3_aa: CASSMGGGIVDEQFF; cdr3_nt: TGTGCCAGTAGTATGGGCGGGGGAATTGTCGATGAGCAGTTCTTC
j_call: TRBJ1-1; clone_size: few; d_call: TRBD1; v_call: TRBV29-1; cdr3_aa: CSVDGTDHTEAFF; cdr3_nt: TGCAGCGTGGATGGGACAGACCACACTGAAGCTTTCTTT
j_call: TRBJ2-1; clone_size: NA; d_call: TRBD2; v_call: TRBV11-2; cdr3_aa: CASAGTTNEQFF; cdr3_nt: TGTGCCAGCGCTGGGACTACCAATGAGCAGTTCTTC
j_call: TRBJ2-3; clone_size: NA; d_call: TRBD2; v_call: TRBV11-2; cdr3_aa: CASSLGTSGSGDTQYF; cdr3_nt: TGTGCCAGCAGCTTGGGGACTAGCGGGAGTGGGGATACGCAGTATTTT
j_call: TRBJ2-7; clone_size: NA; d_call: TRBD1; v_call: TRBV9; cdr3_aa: CASSPGTGSYEQYF; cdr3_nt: TGTGCCAGCAGCCCTGGGACAGGATCCTACGAGCAGTACTTC
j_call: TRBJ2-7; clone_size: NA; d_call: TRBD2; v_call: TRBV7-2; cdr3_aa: CASSLAGTTSGEQYF; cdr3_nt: TGTGCCAGCAGCTTAGCGGGGACTACCAGCGGCGAGCAGTACTTC
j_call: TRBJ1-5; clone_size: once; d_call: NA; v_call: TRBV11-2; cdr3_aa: CASSTQNNQPQHF; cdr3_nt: TGTGCCAGCAGTACTCAAAACAATCAGCCCCAGCATTTT
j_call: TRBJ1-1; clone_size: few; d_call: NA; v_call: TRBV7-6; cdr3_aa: CASSRQAWTEAFF; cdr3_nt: TGTGCCAGCAGTCGACAGGCGTGGACTGAAGCTTTCTTT
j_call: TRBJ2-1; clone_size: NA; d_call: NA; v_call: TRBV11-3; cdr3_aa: CASSLRENEQFF; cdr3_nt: TGTGCCAGCAGCTTACGGGAAAATGAGCAGTTCTTC
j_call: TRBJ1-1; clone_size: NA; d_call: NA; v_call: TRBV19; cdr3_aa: CASKKAIDVLSTEAFF; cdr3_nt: TGTGCCAGCAAAAAAGCTATCGACGTTTTGAGCACTGAAGCTTTCTTT
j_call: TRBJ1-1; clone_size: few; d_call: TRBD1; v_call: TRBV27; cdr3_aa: CASSTGGYNTEAFF; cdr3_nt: TGTGCCAGCAGCACAGGGGGGTATAACACTGAAGCTTTCTTT
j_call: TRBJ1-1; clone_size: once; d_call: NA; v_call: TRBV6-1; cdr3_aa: CASSVGRTEAFF; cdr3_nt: TGTGCCAGCAGTGTGGGACGGACAGAAGCTTTCTTT
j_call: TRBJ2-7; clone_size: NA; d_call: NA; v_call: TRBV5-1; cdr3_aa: CASSLIGEANEQYF; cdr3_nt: TGCGCCAGCAGCTTGATTGGGGAGGCGAACGAGCAGTACTTC
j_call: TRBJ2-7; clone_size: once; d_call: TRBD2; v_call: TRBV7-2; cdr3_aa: CASSLVWGEGGYEQYF; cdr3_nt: TGTGCCAGCAGCTTAGTATGGGGGGAGGGAGGCTACGAGCAGTACTTC
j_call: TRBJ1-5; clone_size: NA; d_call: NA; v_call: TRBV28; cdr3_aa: CASRGTGNQPQHF; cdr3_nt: TGTGCCAGCAGGGGGACGGGCAATCAGCCCCAGCATTTT
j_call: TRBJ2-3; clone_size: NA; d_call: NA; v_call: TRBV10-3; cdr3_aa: CAISLRVSTDTQYF; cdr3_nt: TGTGCCATCAGCCTCAGGGTGAGCACAGATACGCAGTATTTT
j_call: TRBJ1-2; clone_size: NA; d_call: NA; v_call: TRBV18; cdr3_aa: CASSPPKGSHYTF; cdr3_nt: TGTGCCAGCTCTCCTCCTAAGGGCAGCCACTACACCTTC
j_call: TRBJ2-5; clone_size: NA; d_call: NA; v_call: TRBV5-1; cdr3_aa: CASSLGRQGETQYF; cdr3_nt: TGCGCCAGCAGCTTGGGACGTCAGGGAGAGACCCAGTACTTC
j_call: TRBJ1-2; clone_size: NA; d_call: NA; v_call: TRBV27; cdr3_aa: CASSLRRAGDIYGYTF; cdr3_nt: TGTGCCAGCAGTTTACGCCGCGCCGGGGACATCTATGGCTACACCTTC
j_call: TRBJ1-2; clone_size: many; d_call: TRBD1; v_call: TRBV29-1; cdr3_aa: CSVERAGGYGYTF; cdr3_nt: TGCAGCGTCGAACGGGCAGGGGGCTATGGCTACACCTTC
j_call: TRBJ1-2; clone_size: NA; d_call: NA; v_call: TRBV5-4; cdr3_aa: CASSSRQATIYGYTF; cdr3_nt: TGTGCCAGCAGTTCGCGTCAGGCTACTATCTATGGCTACACCTTC
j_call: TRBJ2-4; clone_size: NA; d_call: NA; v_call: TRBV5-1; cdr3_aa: CASSPDSPLNIQYF; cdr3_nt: TGCGCCAGCAGCCCCGACTCTCCCCTGAACATTCAGTACTTC
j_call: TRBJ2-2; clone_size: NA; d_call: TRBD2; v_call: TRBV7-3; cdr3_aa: CASSPGLASTGELFF; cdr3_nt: TGTGCCAGCAGCCCGGGACTAGCGAGCACCGGGGAGCTGTTTTTT
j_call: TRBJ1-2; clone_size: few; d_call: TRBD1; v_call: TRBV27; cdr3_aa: CASSRIDRVGNGYTF; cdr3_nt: TGTGCCAGCAGCCGAATCGACAGGGTGGGGAACGGCTACACCTTC
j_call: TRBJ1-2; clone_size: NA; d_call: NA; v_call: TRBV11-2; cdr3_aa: CASSFGDVLTGYTF; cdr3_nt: TGTGCCAGCAGTTTCGGGGACGTCTTGACTGGCTACACCTTC
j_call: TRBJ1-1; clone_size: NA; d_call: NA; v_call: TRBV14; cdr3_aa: CASSLLGVNTEAFF; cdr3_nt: TGTGCCAGCAGCCTCCTAGGGGTTAACACTGAAGCTTTCTTT
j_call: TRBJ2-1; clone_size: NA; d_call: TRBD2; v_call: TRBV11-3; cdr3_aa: CASSPRRSSGKAYNEQFF; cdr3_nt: TGTGCCAGCAGCCCGCGTCGGAGTAGCGGGAAGGCCTACAATGAGCAGTTCTTC
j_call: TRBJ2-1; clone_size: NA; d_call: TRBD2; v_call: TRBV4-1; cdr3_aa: CASSQGGTSANEQFF; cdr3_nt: TGCGCCAGCAGCCAAGGGGGGACTAGCGCCAATGAGCAGTTCTTC
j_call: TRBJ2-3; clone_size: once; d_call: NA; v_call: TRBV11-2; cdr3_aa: CASSARLRTQYF; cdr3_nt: TGTGCCAGCAGCGCCAGATTACGGACGCAGTATTTT
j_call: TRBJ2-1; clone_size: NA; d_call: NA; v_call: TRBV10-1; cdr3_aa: CASMPDSSNEQFF; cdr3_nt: TGCGCCAGCATGCCGGACAGCTCCAATGAGCAGTTCTTC
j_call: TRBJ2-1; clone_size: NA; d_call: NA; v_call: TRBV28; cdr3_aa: CASSDRDNLYNEQFF; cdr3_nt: TGTGCCAGCAGTGACCGGGACAACCTCTACAATGAGCAGTTCTTC
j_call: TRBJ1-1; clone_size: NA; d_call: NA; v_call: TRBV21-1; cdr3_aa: CASSPVVGRQGAVNTEAFF; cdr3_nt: TGTGCCAGCAGCCCAGTCGTGGGGCGACAGGGGGCTGTTAACACTGAAGCTTTCTTT
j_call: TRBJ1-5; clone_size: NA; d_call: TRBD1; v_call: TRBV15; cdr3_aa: CATSRQGQGYLQPQHF; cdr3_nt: TGTGCCACCAGCAGACAGGGACAGGGGTACCTTCAGCCCCAGCATTTT
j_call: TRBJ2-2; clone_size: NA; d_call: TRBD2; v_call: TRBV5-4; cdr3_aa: CASSLDREGPGELFF; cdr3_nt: TGTGCCAGCAGCTTGGACCGGGAGGGCCCCGGGGAGCTGTTTTTT
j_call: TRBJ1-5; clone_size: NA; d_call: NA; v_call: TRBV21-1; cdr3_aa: CASSKGRQGSQPQHF; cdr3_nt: TGTGCCAGCAGCAAAGGTCGTCAGGGTAGTCAGCCCCAGCATTTT
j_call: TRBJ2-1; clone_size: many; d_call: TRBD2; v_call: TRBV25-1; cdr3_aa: CASSEVLAGGNEQFF; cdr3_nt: TGTGCCAGCAGTGAGGTTCTAGCGGGAGGCAATGAGCAGTTCTTC
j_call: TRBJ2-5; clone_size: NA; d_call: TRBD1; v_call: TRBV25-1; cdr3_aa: CASSENAQGAGETQYF; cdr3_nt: TGTGCCAGCAGTGAAAATGCACAGGGGGCAGGGGAGACCCAGTACTTC
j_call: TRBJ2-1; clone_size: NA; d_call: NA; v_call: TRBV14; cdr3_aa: CASSQTANEQFF; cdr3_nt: TGTGCCAGCAGCCAAACTGCCAATGAGCAGTTCTTC
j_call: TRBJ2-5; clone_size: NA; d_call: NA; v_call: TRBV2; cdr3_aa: CASSPRGETQYF; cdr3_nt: TGTGCCAGCAGCCCTCGGGGGGAGACCCAGTACTTC